This T cell receptor beta chain was recovered during a study of T cell changes during pregnancy in multiple sclerosis. The repertoire was sequenced with immunoSEQ multiplex PCR; TCRdb's copy has only in-frame clones and lacks some. Found here are 40,000 to 60,000 clones, around 93% of them singletons; the top ten hold about 3%. The CDR3 extends over 16 amino acids. V lost 6 bases, J lost 0 bases, and 6 bases stayed unmatched. The rearrangement uses TRBV23-1 and TRBJ2-2; the match to TRBD2 covers 8 bases. TRBV23-1 is noted as an ORF with a role that remains uncertain. This receptor was obtained from a female donor with multiple sclerosis, enrolled in a pregnancy study. Sequencing used CD8+ T cells from peripheral blood mononuclear cells, obtained in the second trimester of pregnancy. Here the CDR3 DNA reads TGCGCCAGCAGCCATAGCGGGGCCTCGAACACCGGGGAGCTGTTTTTT. It specifies CASSHSGASNTGELFF.